Shown below are 17 T cell receptor beta chains from a single sample sequenced in a study of CD8 T cells in Susac syndrome. With random hexamers, roughly 0.45 to 1 ug RNA was reverse transcribed. TCRdb re-called the immunoSEQ multiplex PCR reads with MiXCR, one entry per CDR3 protein. The data hold over 95,000 distinct CDR3 sequences, with about nine tenths observed a single time. Sequenced material: CD8+ T cells from PBMCs. The receptors come from a human donor in good health.

The rearrangement links TRBV7-9 to TRBJ2-7, with D possibly being TRBD2 (7 bases). The CDR3 is made up of 14 amino acids. Germline V gene data show CDR1 as SEHNR and CDR2 as FQNEAQ (reference sequence). Trimming cost V 5 bases and J 3 bases, with 14 bases left between them. The CDR3 DNA reads TGTGCCAGCAGCGGGGGGCGGGGGTACTACGAGCAGTACTTC. Residues: CASSGGRGYYEQYF.

This chain connects TRBV7-9 to TRBJ2-3; a possible D gene is TRBD2 (7 bases). Germline CDR1 SEHNR, CDR2 FQNEAQ (reference sequence). V lost 5 bases and J lost 13, with 19 bases in between. The CDR3 totals 13 residues. The DNA of the CDR3 is TGTGCCAGCAGCCCGGACAGCCGGGACTACAAGTATTTT. Amino acids: CASSPDSRDYKYF.

The chain joins TRBV18 to TRBJ2-7; no reliable D call. The CDR3 is 17 amino acids. Trimming took 2 bases from V and 2 from J, leaving 19 bases between them. The germline gives CDR1 KGHSH, CDR2 LQKENI. CDR3 residues: CASSPVGRNQNPYEQYF. The CDR3 region has the DNA TGTGCCAGCTCACCAGTCGGCCGGAACCAGAATCCCTACGAGCAGTACTTC.

The gene calls are TRBV5-1 and TRBJ2-7; possible D gene TRBD1, 6 bases. The germline CDR1 and CDR2 sequences are SGHRS and YFSETQ. Between the trimmed V and J ends, which lost 3 bases and 6 bases, there was a span of 10 bases. This CDR3 spans 12 amino acids. CDR3 sequence reads: CASSSQGFEQYF. CDR3 in DNA: TGCGCCAGCAGCTCCCAGGGGTTCGAGCAGTACTTC.

The chain joins TRBV5-6 to TRBJ2-1, with D perhaps TRBD2 (6 bases). The CDR3 totals 14 residues. V lost 0 bases and J 7 bases, leaving 11 bases between the germline ends. Germline V gene sequence: CDR1 SGHDT, CDR2 YYEEEE. The DNA for the CDR3 is TGTGCCAGCAGCTTGGAGACTAGAAGGAATGAGCAGTTCTTC. Translating gives CASSLETRRNEQFF.

CDR3 in DNA: TGTGCCAGCAGCCGGGGCGTAGCGGGTGTTTACACCGGGGAGCTGTTTTTT. Its translation is CASSRGVAGVYTGELFF. The rearrangement joins TRBV5-6 to TRBJ2-2, with 7 positions matching TRBD2. Germline V gives CDR1 SGHDT, CDR2 YYEEEE. Trimming cost V 4 bases and J 3 bases; bases outside gene matches: 12. The CDR3 covers 17 residues.

The chain carries TRBV20-1 and TRBJ2-3; 7 nucleotides align to TRBD2. V was clipped by 0 bases and J by 3 bases; unmatched bases: 6. This CDR3 region has 15 residues. Germline lookup yields CDR1 DFQATT and CDR2 SNEGSKA (reference sequence). The CDR3 nucleotides are TGCAGTGCTAGAGATGGGTGGGGGGGGACAGATACGCAGTATTTT. It yields the protein CSARDGWGGTDTQYF.

The chain is built from TRBV15 and TRBJ1-2; D is uncertain. The CDR3 extends over 16 amino acids. Deletions cut 1 base from V and 8 bases from J, with 20 bases between. Germline CDR1 reads LNHNV; CDR2 reads YYDKDF (reference sequence). CDR3 nucleotide sequence: TGTGCCACCAGCAGAGGGAGGCCCGAGACTATGGGCGGCTACACCTTC. Protein product: CATSRGRPETMGGYTF.

The rearrangement joins TRBV5-4 to TRBJ2-5, with a tentative D call TRBD1 (5 bases). CDR1 is SGHNT, CDR2 YYREEE, per germline (reference sequence). Trimming took off 2 bases at V and 3 bases at J, with 11 bases between the two ends. The CDR3 contains 14 residues. CDR3 loop: CASSFQGKEETQYF. DNA of the CDR3: TGTGCCAGCAGCTTCCAGGGAAAAGAAGAGACCCAGTACTTC. The full variable domain, its missing parts supplied by reference TRBV5-4 and TRBJ2-5, is ETGVTQSPTHLIKTRGQQVTLRCSSQSGHNTVSWYQQALGQGPQFIFQYYREEENGRGNFPPRFSGLQFPNYSSELNVNALELDDSALYLCASSFQGKEETQYFGPGTRLLVL.

The chain recombines TRBV9 with TRBJ1-2; TRBD1 agrees at 8 bases. The V segment lost 6 bases and the J segment 3 bases; nucleotides outside the gene matches: 7. The CDR3 sequence is 14 residues long. Per germline, CDR1 SGDLS and CDR2 YYNGEE. CDR3 amino acids: CASTSDRADYGYTF. CDR3 bases: TGTGCCAGCACCTCGGACAGGGCAGACTATGGCTACACCTTC.

The chain has TRBV7-2 and TRBJ1-1; D is uncertain. V was clipped by 2 bases and J by 4 bases, with 14 bases between them. The CDR3 runs 15 residues. Per germline, CDR1 SGHTA and CDR2 FQGNSA. CDR3 sequence reads: CASSLRDLAGTEAFF. The CDR3 DNA follows: TGTGCCAGCAGCTTACGGGATTTGGCGGGCACTGAAGCTTTCTTT.

This clonotype has only a few counts. The chain joins TRBV7-2 to TRBJ2-3; 8 bases map to TRBD2. With 4 bases clipped from V and 2 bases from J, the junction kept 5 bases outside the gene matches. From germline, CDR1 is SGHTA and CDR2 FQGNSA. The CDR3 is 15 amino acids. The DNA for the CDR3 is TGTGCCAGCAGCTCAGTAGCGGGACCCACAGATACGCAGTATTTT. This gives the protein CASSSVAGPTDTQYF. Using reference TRBV7-2 and TRBJ2-3 for the parts outside the CDR3, the full variable domain is GAGVSQSPSNKVTEKGKDVELRCDPISGHTALYWYRQSLGQGLEFLIYFQGNSAPDKSGLPSDRFSAERTGGSVSTLTIQRTQQEDSAVYLCASSSVAGPTDTQYFGPGTRLTVL.

CDR3 nucleotide sequence: TGTGCCAGCAGCGAGGACAGGGCTGATGAGCAGTTCTTC. This sequence encodes CASSEDRADEQFF. The chain joins TRBV7-9 to TRBJ2-1; 8 bases map to TRBD1. J lost 8 bases, V lost 5 bases, and 5 bases had no gene match. CDR3 size: 13 residues. Germline V gene sequence: CDR1 SEHNR, CDR2 FQNEAQ (reference sequence).

The rearrangement links TRBV5-1 to TRBJ2-1; 13 bases align to TRBD2. Per the germline V gene, CDR1 is SGHRS and CDR2 is YFSETQ. Unmatched junction bases numbered 7, after V lost 4 bases and J lost 9 bases. CDR3 length: 15 residues. CDR3 in DNA: TGCGCCAGCAGCCCGACTAGCGGGAGGACGGGTGAGCAGTTCTTC. Amino acids: CASSPTSGRTGEQFF.

This clonotype was seen just once. The CDR3 region is CSARPTQRVNTGELFF. The DNA of the CDR3 is TGCAGTGCTCGTCCAACCCAGCGGGTAAACACCGGGGAGCTGTTTTTT. The genes are TRBV20-1 and TRBJ2-2; TRBD2 might be the D (6 bases). The length of the CDR3 is 16 residues. Germline V gene data show CDR1 as DFQATT and CDR2 as SNEGSKA (reference sequence). Trimming took off 5 bases at V and 2 bases at J, with 18 bases between the two ends.

V gene TRBV5-1 combines with J gene TRBJ2-2, with D perhaps matching TRBD1 (6 bases). Germline V gene lookup returns CDR1 SGHRS and CDR2 YFSETQ. The CDR3 contains 13 residues. V lost 5 bases to trimming and J lost 5 bases, with 10 bases between them. The CDR3 sequence: CASRQGTTGELFF. Written as DNA, the CDR3 is TGCGCCAGCAGACAGGGTACTACCGGGGAGCTGTTTTTT.

The chain carries TRBV27 and TRBJ2-2, with D hard to call. Germline CDR1 and CDR2: MNHEY and SMNVEV (reference sequence). V lost 5 bases and J 9 bases, leaving 10 bases between the germline ends. The CDR3 loop spans 12 amino acids. The CDR3 DNA reads as TGTGCCAGCAGTCATCCGTCCCGGGAGCTGTTTTTT. Translating gives CASSHPSRELFF.